These T cell receptor beta chains were read from a single sample in a study of T cell repertoires and HLA-DP antigens. Data came from immunoSEQ multiplex PCR; TCRdb stores just in-frame clones and leaves some out. The sample consists of some 89,000 clones, more than 75% of them appearing once. No antigen has been assigned to these receptors. The specimen sequenced was CD4+ T cells from PBMCs. All receptors derive from a man aged 45-60 years in good health and CMV-seronegative. CDR3s leave out the opening cysteine and the closing phenylalanine or tryptophan. The order of the fields is V gene, clone size, CDR3 protein. Size is omitted from some rows. Given values are once, few, many or a class for expanded clones.

v_call: TRBV7-2
clone_size: .
cdr3_aa: ASGEGRNYGYT

v_call: TRBV19
clone_size: .
cdr3_aa: ASNTGSRANTEAF

v_call: TRBV2
clone_size: .
cdr3_aa: ASSEVRLAGVLNTGELF

v_call: TRBV14
clone_size: .
cdr3_aa: ASSQGLIQF

v_call: TRBV14
clone_size: .
cdr3_aa: ASSFLASGRAETQY

v_call: TRBV27
clone_size: once
cdr3_aa: ASSRQQSSYNSPLH

v_call: TRBV9
clone_size: once
cdr3_aa: ASSGALNTQY

v_call: TRBV5-4
clone_size: .
cdr3_aa: ASSLAGASGIGTQY

v_call: TRBV5-1
clone_size: .
cdr3_aa: ASSPPTSRNEQF

v_call: TRBV27
clone_size: once
cdr3_aa: ASSSRGGPSYEQY

v_call: TRBV5-1
clone_size: once
cdr3_aa: ASSLGSGPSPEQF

v_call: TRBV28
clone_size: .
cdr3_aa: ASSLLTNRFDGYT

v_call: TRBV28
clone_size: .
cdr3_aa: ASNDRVVQPQH

v_call: TRBV29-1
clone_size: few
cdr3_aa: SVEHSVQETQY

v_call: TRBV15
clone_size: .
cdr3_aa: ATSASGGLGSF

v_call: TRBV5-1
clone_size: .
cdr3_aa: ASSWNLARDEQF

v_call: TRBV28
clone_size: once
cdr3_aa: ASSPGQGLLDTQY

v_call: TRBV11-2
clone_size: .
cdr3_aa: ASSLQAGSQETQY

v_call: TRBV7-9
clone_size: .
cdr3_aa: ASSITGAQY

v_call: TRBV27
clone_size: once
cdr3_aa: ASSSGLDTDTQY

v_call: TRBV6-6
clone_size: .
cdr3_aa: ASVGVSDGSYEQY

v_call: TRBV6-6
clone_size: .
cdr3_aa: ASSYSEGAYGYT

v_call: TRBV29-1
clone_size: .
cdr3_aa: SLLRGSTDTQY

v_call: TRBV7-6
clone_size: .
cdr3_aa: ASSRHWASGRAIDTQY

v_call: TRBV29-1
clone_size: .
cdr3_aa: SVGSGSSYEQY

v_call: TRBV28
clone_size: few
cdr3_aa: ASSSEGGGNQPQH

v_call: TRBV5-1
clone_size: few
cdr3_aa: ASSLAVGGRSTEAF

v_call: TRBV27
clone_size: .
cdr3_aa: ASSFSVTTYEQY

v_call: TRBV6-1
clone_size: .
cdr3_aa: ASSELRLDTQY

v_call: TRBV6-1
clone_size: .
cdr3_aa: ASSEWVPGLNYGYT